One and the same sample provided the 21 T cell receptor beta chains below, sequenced in a study of CD8 T cells in ankylosing spondylitis. Findings and limits, study-wide: Ankylosing spondylitis blood appeared to carry a characteristic TCR beta motif of eight or nine highly homologous variants.

Their target antigens are unknown. One entry per CDR3 protein results from TCRdb running MiXCR on the 5' RACE reads. The sample lists over 700,000 distinct CDR3 sequences, around a fifth occurring once. Sequenced: blood, either unsorted or a sorted T cell fraction (not recorded which). These receptors were taken from a male donor with ankylosing spondylitis.

This clonotype was recorded a few times. The chain is built from TRBV12-3 or TRBV12-4 and TRBJ2-2; D remains ambiguous. This CDR3 comprises 14 residues. V was trimmed by 6 bases and J by 7 bases, leaving 15 bases between them. The CDR3 coding sequence is TGTGCCAGCAGCTCCCAACCCTTCGGCGGGGAGCTGTTTTTT. Encoded protein: CASSSQPFGGELFF.

The chain has TRBV9 and TRBJ2-3, with 8 nucleotides matching TRBD2. Per germline, CDR1 SGDLS and CDR2 YYNGEE. The V gene end was trimmed by 0 bases and the J gene end by 5 bases; junction bases not matched to a gene: 11. This CDR3 contains 17 residues. CDR3 sequence (DNA): TGTGCCAGCAGCGTAGGCCGGAGCGGGGGCCGGGGAGATACGCAGTATTTT. This sequence encodes CASSVGRSGGRGDTQYF.

This clonotype was observed a handful of times. The chain uses TRBV20-1 and TRBJ2-7, with 10 bases aligning to TRBD2. With V trimmed by 5 bases and J by 5 bases, 9 bases remained unmatched. The CDR3 length is 14 residues. The germline CDR1 and CDR2 sequences are DFQATT and SNEGSKA (reference sequence). The CDR3 loop is CSAGKREGYHEQYF. The DNA for the CDR3 is TGCAGTGCTGGAAAGCGGGAGGGCTACCACGAGCAGTACTTC.

This clonotype appeared many times. V and J are TRBV20-1 and TRBJ1-1; TRBD1 agrees at 7 bases. Germline V gene lookup returns CDR1 DFQATT and CDR2 SNEGSKA (reference sequence). CDR3 length equals 17 residues. The ends lost 2 bases at V and 3 bases at J; junction bases unmatched: 15. The CDR3 coding sequence is TGCAGTGCTAGACCCAACAGGGGTCCCTCCAGGCACACTGAAGCTTTCTTT. It codes for CSARPNRGPSRHTEAFF.

This clonotype was observed a few times. This chain connects TRBV10-3 to TRBJ2-7; possible D gene TRBD1, 6 bases. The germline V gene has CDR1 ENHRY and CDR2 SYGVKD. This CDR3 is built from 10 residues. The CDR3 protein is CATGSYEQYF. The CDR3 region has the DNA TGTGCTACAGGGTCCTACGAGCAGTACTTC.

The J gene is TRBJ2-5, the V gene TRBV15; 12 bases are a match to TRBD2. The CDR3 spans 17 residues. The ends lost 0 bases at V and 10 bases at J; junction bases unmatched: 12. Germline CDR1 LNHNV, CDR2 YYDKDF (reference sequence). The CDR3 nucleotides read TGTGCCACCAGCAGAGATCTCCTCCGACTAGCGGGGGTCGTCCAGTACTTC. Translation gives CATSRDLLRLAGVVQYF.

The V gene is TRBV7-9, the J gene TRBJ2-1; the match to TRBD2 covers 7 bases. The CDR3 is 16 amino acids. Germline assignment: CDR1 SEHNR and CDR2 FQNEAQ (reference sequence). The ends lost 5 bases at V and 3 bases at J; junction bases unmatched: 10. DNA for the CDR3: TGTGCCAGCAGCCCCCCCGGGGGGATGGTCTACAATGAGCAGTTCTTC. Amino acid sequence: CASSPPGGMVYNEQFF.

This chain links TRBV20-1 with TRBJ1-2; 9 positions agree with TRBD1. Trimming removed 5 bases from V and 0 bases from J; junction bases left unmatched: 1. CDR3 length: 13 amino acids. CDR1 DFQATT and CDR2 SNEGSKA come from the germline V gene (reference sequence). CDR3 bases: TGCAGTGCTGGGACAGGGACTAACTATGGCTACACCTTC. Translating it yields CSAGTGTNYGYTF.

In DNA, the CDR3 is TGCGCCAGCGCCCCTTCAGGAGGGGCGGGGGAGACCCAGTACTTC. As protein: CASAPSGGAGETQYF. The chain recombines TRBV5-1 with TRBJ2-5, with a possible D match to TRBD2 (6 bases). Trimming took 7 bases from V and 5 from J, leaving 21 bases between them. Germline assignment: CDR1 SGHRS and CDR2 YFSETQ. The CDR3 consists of 15 residues.

In its sample, this clonotype was seen many times. The J gene is TRBJ2-5, the V gene TRBV6-5; maybe TRBD2 (6 bases). This CDR3 has 17 amino acids. V dropped 0 bases and J dropped 4 bases, with 18 bases sitting between them. The germline V gene has CDR1 MNHEY and CDR2 SVGAGI. This CDR3 is CASSYSFTEGGRETQYF. Here the CDR3 DNA reads TGTGCCAGCAGTTACTCGTTTACTGAGGGAGGAAGAGAGACCCAGTACTTC.

In its sample, this clonotype was seen a few times. Its ends do not fully match the called genes, so a read error is possible. This chain connects TRBV5-1 to TRBJ1-4; D is ambiguous. The CDR3 loop spans 14 amino acids. CDR1 is SGHRS, CDR2 YFSETQ, per germline. The CDR3 sequence is CASSFSATNEKLFF. In DNA form, the CDR3 reads TGTGCCAGCAGCTTTTCAGCAACTAATGAAAAACTGTTTTTT.

Ten or more counts support this clonotype. This chain links TRBV10-3 with TRBJ2-7; 9 nucleotides align to TRBD1. The CDR3 loop spans 15 amino acids. Germline V gene lookup returns CDR1 ENHRY and CDR2 SYGVKD. With V trimmed by 6 bases and J by 4 bases, 10 bases remained unmatched. The CDR3 nucleotides read TGTGCCATCAGCTCACCCGGGACAGGGTCTTACGAGCAGTACTTC. Amino acids: CAISSPGTGSYEQYF.

V is TRBV5-1 and J is TRBJ1-2; TRBD1 matches at 9 bases. With 0 bases clipped from V and 6 bases from J, the junction kept 3 bases outside the gene matches. CDR1 SGHRS and CDR2 YFSETQ come from the germline V gene. CDR3 size: 14 residues. The CDR3 reads CASSLGDRVDGYTF. CDR3 DNA: TGCGCCAGCAGCTTGGGGGACAGGGTCGATGGCTACACCTTC.

This rearrangement joins TRBV27 to TRBJ2-7; TRBD2 matches at 11 bases. The V gene end was trimmed by 5 bases and the J gene end by 2 bases; junction bases not matched to a gene: 14. The CDR3 is 18 amino acids. Germline CDR1 MNHEY, CDR2 SMNVEV (reference sequence). CDR3 DNA sequence: TGTGCCAGCAGTCCCACCTCCGCACTAGCGGGGGTACCCTACGAGCAGTACTTC. Its translation: CASSPTSALAGVPYEQYF.

This chain joins TRBV4-2 and TRBJ2-4, with 12 bases aligning to TRBD1. The V gene end was trimmed by 5 bases and the J gene end by 0 bases; junction bases not matched to a gene: 14. CDR3 length: 20 residues. Per germline, CDR1 LGHNA and CDR2 YNFKEQ. DNA of the CDR3: TGTGCCAGCAGCAGGGACAGGGGGCCGACAAACTGGCTAGCCAAAAACATTCAGTACTTC. Amino acid sequence: CASSRDRGPTNWLAKNIQYF.

This clonotype was recorded at least ten times. The gene calls are TRBV28 and TRBJ2-4; D uncertain. Trimming removed 5 bases at V and 2 bases at J, with 13 bases between. CDR3 length equals 15 residues. In germline, CDR1 is MDHEN, CDR2 SYDVKM. The CDR3 nucleotides are TGTGCCAGCAGTCACCTTCGACAAACCAAAAACATTCAGTACTTC. This sequence encodes CASSHLRQTKNIQYF.

This clonotype was observed at least ten times. The chain links TRBV7-2 to TRBJ1-1; no clear D. V lost 2 bases and J lost 4, with 11 bases in between. From germline, CDR1 is SGHTA and CDR2 FQGNSA. The CDR3 contains 14 residues. CDR3 loop: CASSLFGDGTEAFF. The CDR3 nucleotides are TGTGCCAGCAGCTTATTTGGGGATGGCACTGAAGCTTTCTTT.

The chain combines TRBV24-1 with TRBJ2-1; D is unclear. CDR1 and CDR2 (germline): KGHDR, SFDVKD. The V and J ends lost 3 bases and 6 bases respectively, with 8 bases between them. This CDR3 is 13 amino acids long. The CDR3 reads CATSDETFNEQFF. DNA for the CDR3: TGTGCCACCAGTGATGAAACCTTCAATGAGCAGTTCTTC.

This clonotype was seen a few times. This chain joins TRBV5-8 and TRBJ1-5; D gene unclear. CDR1 and CDR2 from the germline V gene are SGHTS and YDEGEE. The CDR3 has 16 amino acids. The V and J ends lost 1 base and 7 bases respectively, with 18 bases between them. The CDR3 DNA reads TGTGCCAGCAGCTTGACCGGTGGGCGGAGAGGGCAGCCCCAGCATTTT. It yields the protein CASSLTGGRRGQPQHF.

In its sample, this clonotype was seen many times. The rearrangement joins TRBV6-4 to TRBJ1-6; D perhaps matches TRBD1 (5 bases). Looked up from germline, CDR1 is MRHNA and CDR2 is SNTAGT. V lost 0 bases and J 9 bases, leaving 9 bases between the germline ends. The CDR3 loop spans 14 amino acids. As DNA, the CDR3 is TGTGCCAGCAGTGACTCGACCGGGGCTTCACCCCTCCACTTT. Translating gives CASSDSTGASPLHF.

The rearrangement joins TRBV6-1 to TRBJ2-7, with 8 bases identical to TRBD2. From germline, CDR1 is MNHNS and CDR2 SASEGT. Losses at the gene ends were 8 bases for V and 2 bases for J; bases not matched to a gene: 8. The CDR3 is 14 amino acids. The CDR3 here is CASGSGLEAYEQYF. CDR3 nucleotide sequence: TGTGCCAGCGGCTCGGGACTAGAGGCCTACGAGCAGTACTTC.